What follows are 6 T cell receptor beta chains derived from one specimen sequenced in a study of CD8 T cells in ankylosing spondylitis (dated by TCRdb to the late 2010s). Points the paper makes about the study in general: Blood from ankylosing spondylitis patients appeared to be characterized by a TCR beta motif made up of under ten highly homologous amino acid variants.

Library construction relied on 5' RACE. Sequencing relied on an Illumina HiSeq 2500. TCRdb's own reprocessing of the public reads used fastp at Q25 and MiXCR and kept productive beta chains. Duplicate CDR3 protein sequences are folded into a single record with the most common DNA and genes. The sample profile shows fewer than 250,000 distinct CDR3 sequences; 15% to 20% of them were found once. More than 40% of the sample rests with the top ten. For these TCRs, the target antigens are not known. Sequencing was done on a sample of blood, either unsorted or a sorted T cell fraction (not recorded which). These receptor sequences come from a male donor with ankylosing spondylitis.

At least ten counts were recorded for this clonotype. J is TRBJ2-1 and V is TRBV6-5; D is uncertain. Germline loops: CDR1 MNHEY, CDR2 SVGAGI. V was trimmed by 0 bases and J by 5 bases, leaving 8 bases between them. The CDR3 sequence is 14 residues long. The CDR3 protein is CASSYSIENNEQFF. CDR3 DNA sequence: TGTGCCAGCAGTTACTCGATAGAGAACAATGAGCAGTTCTTC.

At least ten counts were recorded for this clonotype. V usage is TRBV10-2 and J usage is TRBJ2-5; TRBD2 matches 8 bases. The length of the CDR3 is 19 residues. Germline V gene sequence: CDR1 WSHSY, CDR2 SAAADI. J gave up 5 bases and V 0 bases, and 17 bases lay outside the gene matches. Written as DNA, the CDR3 is TGCGCCAGCAGTGAGTCGATAGCGGTGCAGCGGGAGAACGGGGAGACCCAGTACTTC. It is translated as CASSESIAVQRENGETQYF.

The rearrangement joins TRBV12-3 or TRBV12-4 to TRBJ1-1; possible D gene TRBD1, 5 bases. Trimming removed 7 bases at V and 3 bases at J, with 12 bases between. The CDR3 covers 13 residues. CDR3: CASNPGTDTEAFF. The CDR3, as DNA: TGTGCCAGCAACCCAGGGACGGACACTGAAGCTTTCTTT.

In this sample, this clonotype turned up a few times. The CDR3 protein is CASTNGQGFTGELFF. The CDR3 nucleotides read TGTGCCAGCACCAACGGACAGGGATTCACCGGGGAGCTGTTTTTT. This chain joins TRBV12-3 or TRBV12-4 and TRBJ2-2; 8 nucleotides align to TRBD1. With V trimmed by 7 bases and J by 4 bases, 8 bases remained unmatched. The CDR3 spans 15 residues.

The V call is TRBV19, the J call TRBJ1-6; 7 nucleotides match TRBD1. The CDR3 is 15 residues long. In germline, CDR1 is LNHDA, CDR2 SQIVND (reference sequence). The ends lost 7 bases at V and 4 bases at J; junction bases unmatched: 7. The CDR3 sequence: CASTIPGQYNSPLHF. Written as DNA, the CDR3 is TGTGCCAGTACCATTCCGGGACAGTATAATTCACCCCTCCACTTT.

This clonotype was counted at least ten times. The rearrangement joins TRBV12-3 or TRBV12-4 to TRBJ2-4, with TRBD2 as a possible D gene (6 bases). Trimming took off 3 bases at V and 5 bases at J, with 8 bases between the two ends. The CDR3 totals 13 residues. CDR3 in amino acids: CASSLTGENIQYF. CDR3 nucleotides: TGTGCCAGCAGTTTGACGGGGGAAAACATTCAGTACTTC.